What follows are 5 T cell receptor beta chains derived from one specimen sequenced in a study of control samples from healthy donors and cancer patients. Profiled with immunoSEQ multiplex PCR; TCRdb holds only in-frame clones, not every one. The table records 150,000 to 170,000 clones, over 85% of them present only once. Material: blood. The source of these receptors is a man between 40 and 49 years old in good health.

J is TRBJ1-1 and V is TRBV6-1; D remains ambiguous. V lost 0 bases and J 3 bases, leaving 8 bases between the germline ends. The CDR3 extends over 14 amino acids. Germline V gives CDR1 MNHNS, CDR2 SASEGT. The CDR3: CASSEALVDTEAFF. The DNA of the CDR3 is TGTGCCAGCAGTGAAGCGCTGGTAGACACTGAAGCTTTCTTT.

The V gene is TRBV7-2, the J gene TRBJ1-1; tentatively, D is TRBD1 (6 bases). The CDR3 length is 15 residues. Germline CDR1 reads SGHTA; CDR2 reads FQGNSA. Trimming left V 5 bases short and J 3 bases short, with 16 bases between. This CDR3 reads CASSATGLRDTEAFF. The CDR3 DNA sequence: TGTGCCAGCAGCGCAACAGGGCTGCGGGACACTGAAGCTTTCTTT.

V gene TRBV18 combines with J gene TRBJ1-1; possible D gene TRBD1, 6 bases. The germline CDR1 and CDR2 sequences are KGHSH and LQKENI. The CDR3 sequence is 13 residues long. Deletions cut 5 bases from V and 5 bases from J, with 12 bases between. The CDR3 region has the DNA TGTGCCAGCTCATCAGGGGCGGGGACTGAAGCTTTCTTT. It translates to CASSSGAGTEAFF.

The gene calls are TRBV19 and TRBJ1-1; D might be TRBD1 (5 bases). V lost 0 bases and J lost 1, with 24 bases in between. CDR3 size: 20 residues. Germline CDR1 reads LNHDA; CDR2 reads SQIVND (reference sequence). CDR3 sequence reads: CASSIDPQLRRGRRNTEAFF. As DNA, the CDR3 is TGTGCCAGTAGTATAGATCCCCAGTTAAGAAGGGGAAGAAGGAACACTGAAGCTTTCTTT.

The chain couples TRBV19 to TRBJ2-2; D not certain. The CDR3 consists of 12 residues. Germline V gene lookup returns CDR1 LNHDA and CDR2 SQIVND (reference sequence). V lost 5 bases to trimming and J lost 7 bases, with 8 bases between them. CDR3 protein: CASSLLHGELFF. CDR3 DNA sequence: TGTGCCAGTAGTCTCCTCCACGGGGAGCTGTTTTTT.